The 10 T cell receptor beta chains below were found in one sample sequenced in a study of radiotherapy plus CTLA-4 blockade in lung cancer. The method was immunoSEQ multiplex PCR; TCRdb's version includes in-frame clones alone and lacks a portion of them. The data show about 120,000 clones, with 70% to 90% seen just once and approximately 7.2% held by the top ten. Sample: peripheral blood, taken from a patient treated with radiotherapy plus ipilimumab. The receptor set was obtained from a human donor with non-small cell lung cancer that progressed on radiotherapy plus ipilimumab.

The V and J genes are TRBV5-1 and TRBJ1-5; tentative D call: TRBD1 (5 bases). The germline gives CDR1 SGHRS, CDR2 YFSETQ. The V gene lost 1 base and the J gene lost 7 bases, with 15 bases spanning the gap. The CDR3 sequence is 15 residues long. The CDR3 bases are TGCGCCAGCAGCTTGTTGGGGCTACGGGAACAGCCCCAGCATTTT. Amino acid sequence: CASSLLGLREQPQHF.

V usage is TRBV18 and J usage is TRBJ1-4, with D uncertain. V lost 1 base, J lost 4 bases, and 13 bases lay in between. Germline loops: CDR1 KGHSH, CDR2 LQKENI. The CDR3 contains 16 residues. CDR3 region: CASSPQGNSYNEKLFF. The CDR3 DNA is TGTGCCAGCTCACCACAGGGAAACAGTTATAATGAAAAACTGTTTTTT. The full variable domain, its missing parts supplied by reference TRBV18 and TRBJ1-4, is NAGVMQNPRHLVRRRGQEARLRCSPMKGHSHVYWYRQLPEEGLKFMVYLQKENIIDESGMPKERFSAEFPKEGPSILRIQQVVRGDSAAYFCASSPQGNSYNEKLFFGSGTQLSVL.

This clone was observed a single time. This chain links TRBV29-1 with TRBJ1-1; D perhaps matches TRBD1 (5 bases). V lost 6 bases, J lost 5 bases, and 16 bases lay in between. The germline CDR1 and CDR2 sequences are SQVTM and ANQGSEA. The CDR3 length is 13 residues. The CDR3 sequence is CSVEIQGKTEAFF. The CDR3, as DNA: TGCAGCGTCGAGATTCAGGGAAAGACTGAAGCTTTCTTT.

In DNA form, the CDR3 reads TGCGCCAGCAGCCTCGGAGGGTTTGGGTTGTACGAGCAGTACTTC. It codes for CASSLGGFGLYEQYF. The V and J genes are TRBV5-1 and TRBJ2-7, with D tentatively TRBD2 (6 bases). CDR1 is SGHRS, CDR2 YFSETQ, per germline. V was shortened by 4 bases and J by 4 bases, with 18 bases between the two germline ends. CDR3 size: 15 residues.

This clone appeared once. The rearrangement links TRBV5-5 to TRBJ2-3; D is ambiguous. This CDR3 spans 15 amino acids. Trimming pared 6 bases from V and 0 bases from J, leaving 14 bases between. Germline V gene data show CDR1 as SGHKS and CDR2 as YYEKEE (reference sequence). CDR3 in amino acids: CASTRSQTSTDTQYF. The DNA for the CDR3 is TGTGCCAGCACCAGGTCACAGACCAGCACAGATACGCAGTATTTT.

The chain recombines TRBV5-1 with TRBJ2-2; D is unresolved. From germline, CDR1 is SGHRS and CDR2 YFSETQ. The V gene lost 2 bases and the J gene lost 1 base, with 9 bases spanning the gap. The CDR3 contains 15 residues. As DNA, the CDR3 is TGCGCCAGCAGCTTACAGTCATTGAACACCGGGGAGCTGTTTTTT. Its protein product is CASSLQSLNTGELFF.

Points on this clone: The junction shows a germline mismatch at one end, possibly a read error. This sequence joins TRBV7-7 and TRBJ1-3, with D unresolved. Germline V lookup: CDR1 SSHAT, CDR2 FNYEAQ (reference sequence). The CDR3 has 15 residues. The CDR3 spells CASSLDSGSGNTIYF. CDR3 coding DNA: TGTGCTAGCAGCTTAGATTCGGGCTCTGGAAACACCATATATTTT. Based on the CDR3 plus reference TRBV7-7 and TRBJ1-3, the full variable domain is GAGVSQSPRYKVTKRGQDVTLRCDPISSHATLYWYQQALGQGPEFLTYFNYEAQPDKSGLPSDRFSAERPEGSISTLTIQRTEQRDSAMYRCASSLDSGSGNTIYFGEGSWLTVV.

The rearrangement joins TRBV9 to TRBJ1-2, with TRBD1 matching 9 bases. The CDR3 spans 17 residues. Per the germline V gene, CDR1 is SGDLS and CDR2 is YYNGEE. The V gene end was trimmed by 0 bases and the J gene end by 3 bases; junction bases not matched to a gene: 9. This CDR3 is CASSVDVWDRADYGYTF. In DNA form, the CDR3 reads TGTGCCAGCAGCGTAGATGTATGGGACAGGGCGGACTATGGCTACACCTTC.

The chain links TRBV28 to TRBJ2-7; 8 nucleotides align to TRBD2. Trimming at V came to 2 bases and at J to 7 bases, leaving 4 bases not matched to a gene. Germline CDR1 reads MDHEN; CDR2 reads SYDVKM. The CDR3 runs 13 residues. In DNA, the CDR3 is TGTGCCAGCAGTTTACGGGGGGGCTGGGAGCAGTACTTC. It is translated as CASSLRGGWEQYF.

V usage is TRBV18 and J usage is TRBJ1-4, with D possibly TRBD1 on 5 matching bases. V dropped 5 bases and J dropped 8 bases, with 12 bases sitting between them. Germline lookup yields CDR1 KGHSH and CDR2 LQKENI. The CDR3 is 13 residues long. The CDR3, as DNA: TGTGCCAGCTCATCCCAAGGGGAGGAAAAACTGTTTTTT. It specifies CASSSQGEEKLFF.